This TCR beta chain was obtained from a study of control samples from healthy donors and cancer patients. The germline V gene has CDR1 SGHRS and CDR2 YFSETQ. The CDR3 length is 14 residues. Trimming left V 6 bases short and J 5 bases short, with 16 bases between. The data were produced by immunoSEQ multiplex PCR, yet TCRdb's version contains in-frame clones alone and is incomplete. The data contain approximately 120,000 clones, about nine tenths of them singletons. The sequencing input was blood. The chain combines TRBV5-1 with TRBJ2-3; D not certain. This TCR derives from a human donor in good health. The donor label of this sample is uncertain. The CDR3 sequence: CASNRWLSEDTQYF. In DNA form, the CDR3 reads TGCGCCAGCAACCGCTGGCTATCCGAAGATACGCAGTATTTT.